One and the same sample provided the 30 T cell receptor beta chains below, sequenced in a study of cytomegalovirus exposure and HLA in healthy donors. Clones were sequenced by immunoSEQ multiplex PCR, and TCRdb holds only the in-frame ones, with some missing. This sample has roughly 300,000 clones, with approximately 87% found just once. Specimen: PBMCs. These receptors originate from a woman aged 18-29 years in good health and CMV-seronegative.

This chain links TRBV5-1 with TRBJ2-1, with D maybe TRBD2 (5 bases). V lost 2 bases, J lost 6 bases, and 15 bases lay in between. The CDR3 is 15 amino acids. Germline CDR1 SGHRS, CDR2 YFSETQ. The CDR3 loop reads CASSFPAGGPNEQFF. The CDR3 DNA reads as TGCGCCAGCAGCTTCCCCGCGGGTGGGCCCAATGAGCAGTTCTTC.

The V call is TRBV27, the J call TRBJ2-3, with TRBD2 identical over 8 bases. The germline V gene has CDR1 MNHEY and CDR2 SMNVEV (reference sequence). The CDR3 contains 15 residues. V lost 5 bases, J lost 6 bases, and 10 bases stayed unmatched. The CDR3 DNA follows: TGTGCCAGCAGTGAGGTAGCGGGACAAGCCGATACGCAGTATTTT. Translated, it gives CASSEVAGQADTQYF.

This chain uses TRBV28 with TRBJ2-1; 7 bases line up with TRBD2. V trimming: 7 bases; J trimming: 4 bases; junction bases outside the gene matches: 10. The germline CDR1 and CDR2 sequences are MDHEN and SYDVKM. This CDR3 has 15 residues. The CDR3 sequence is CASTTAAGSYNEQFF. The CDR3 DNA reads TGTGCCAGCACCACCGCAGCGGGATCTTACAATGAGCAGTTCTTC.

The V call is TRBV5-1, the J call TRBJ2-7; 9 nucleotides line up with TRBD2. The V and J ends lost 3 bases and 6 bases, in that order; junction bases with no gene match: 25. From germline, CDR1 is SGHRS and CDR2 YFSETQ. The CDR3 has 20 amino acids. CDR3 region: CASSSTGVSAGGIVLGEQYF. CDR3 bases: TGCGCCAGCAGCTCCACAGGGGTGTCAGCGGGAGGTATTGTGTTAGGCGAGCAGTACTTC.

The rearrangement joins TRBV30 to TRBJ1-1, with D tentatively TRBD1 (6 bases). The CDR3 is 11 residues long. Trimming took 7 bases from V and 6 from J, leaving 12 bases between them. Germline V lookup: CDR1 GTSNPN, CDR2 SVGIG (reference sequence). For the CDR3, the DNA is TGTGCCTTGGGGGCCCGCTCTGAAGCTTTCTTT. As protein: CALGARSEAFF. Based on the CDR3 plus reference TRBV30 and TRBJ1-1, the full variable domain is SQTIHQWPATLVQPVGSPLSLECTVEGTSNPNLYWYRQAAGRGLQLLFYSVGIGQISSEVPQNLSASRPQDRQFILSSKKLLLSDSGFYLCALGARSEAFFGQGTRLTVV.

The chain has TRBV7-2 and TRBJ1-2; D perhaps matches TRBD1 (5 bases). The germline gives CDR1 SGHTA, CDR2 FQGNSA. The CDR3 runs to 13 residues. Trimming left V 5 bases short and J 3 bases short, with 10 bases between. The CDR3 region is CASSPQGYYGYTF. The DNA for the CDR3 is TGTGCCAGCAGCCCCCAGGGATACTATGGCTACACCTTC.

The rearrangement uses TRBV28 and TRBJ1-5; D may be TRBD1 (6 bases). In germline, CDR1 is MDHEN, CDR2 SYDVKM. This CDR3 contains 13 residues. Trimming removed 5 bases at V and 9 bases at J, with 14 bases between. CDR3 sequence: CASSGPGDRPQHF. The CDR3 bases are TGTGCCAGCAGTGGCCCAGGGGACCGGCCCCAGCATTTT. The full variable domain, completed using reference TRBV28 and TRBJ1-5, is DVKVTQSSRYLVKRTGEKVFLECVQDMDHENMFWYRQDPGLGLRLIYFSYDVKMKEKGDIPEGYSVSREKKERFSLILESASTNQTSMYLCASSGPGDRPQHFGDGTRLSIL.

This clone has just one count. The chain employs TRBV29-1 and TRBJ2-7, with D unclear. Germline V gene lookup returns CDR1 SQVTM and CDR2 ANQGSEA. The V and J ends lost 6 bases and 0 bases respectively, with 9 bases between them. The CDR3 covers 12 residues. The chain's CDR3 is CSVARSSYEQYF. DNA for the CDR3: TGCAGCGTGGCAAGAAGCTCCTACGAGCAGTACTTC.

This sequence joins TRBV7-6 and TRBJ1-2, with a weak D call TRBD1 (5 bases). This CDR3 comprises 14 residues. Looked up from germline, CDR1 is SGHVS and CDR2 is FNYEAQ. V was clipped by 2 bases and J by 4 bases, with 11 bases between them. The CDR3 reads CASSLTREGYGYTF. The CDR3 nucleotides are TGTGCCAGCAGCTTAACCAGGGAAGGCTATGGCTACACCTTC.

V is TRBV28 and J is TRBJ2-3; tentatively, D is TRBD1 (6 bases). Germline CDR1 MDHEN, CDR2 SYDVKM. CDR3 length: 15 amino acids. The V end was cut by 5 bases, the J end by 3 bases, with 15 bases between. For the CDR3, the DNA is TGTGCCAGCAGTGAATCCGGCAGGGGTACAGATACGCAGTATTTT. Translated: CASSESGRGTDTQYF.

CDR3 coding DNA: TGTGCCAGCAGTTTGACTAGCCCCCCACTGGGTGAGCAGTTCTTC. Residues: CASSLTSPPLGEQFF. The chain combines TRBV7-2 with TRBJ2-1, with 7 bases lining up with TRBD2. Germline values: CDR1 SGHTA, CDR2 FQGNSA. Trimming at V came to 6 bases and at J to 9 bases, leaving 14 bases not matched to a gene. This CDR3 has 15 amino acids.

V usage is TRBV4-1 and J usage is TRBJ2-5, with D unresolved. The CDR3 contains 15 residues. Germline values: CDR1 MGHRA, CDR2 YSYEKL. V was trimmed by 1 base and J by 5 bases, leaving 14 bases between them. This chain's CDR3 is CASSQAPLPGETQYF. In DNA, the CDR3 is TGCGCCAGCAGCCAAGCCCCATTGCCCGGGGAGACCCAGTACTTC.

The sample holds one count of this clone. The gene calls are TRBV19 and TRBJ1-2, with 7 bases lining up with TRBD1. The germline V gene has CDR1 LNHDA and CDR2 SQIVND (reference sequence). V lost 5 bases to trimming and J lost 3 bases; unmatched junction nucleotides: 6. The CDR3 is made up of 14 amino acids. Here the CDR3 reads CASSLRGLDYGYTF. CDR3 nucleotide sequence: TGTGCCAGTAGTTTGAGGGGGCTCGACTATGGCTACACCTTC.

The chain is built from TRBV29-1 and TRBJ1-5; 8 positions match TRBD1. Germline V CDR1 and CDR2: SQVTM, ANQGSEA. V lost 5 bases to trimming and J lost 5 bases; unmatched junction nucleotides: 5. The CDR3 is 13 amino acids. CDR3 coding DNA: TGCAGCGTTCGACAGGGGTTAGATCAGCCCCAGCATTTT. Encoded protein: CSVRQGLDQPQHF.

In DNA, the CDR3 is TGCGCCAGCAGCCAAGACGGGGGAAACTACAATGAGCAGTTCTTC. Its translation: CASSQDGGNYNEQFF. The chain carries TRBV4-3 and TRBJ2-1; a weak D match, TRBD2 (6 bases). The germline V and J ends were trimmed by 0 bases and 3 bases, with 9 bases remaining between them. The CDR3 has 15 amino acids. Germline lookup yields CDR1 LGHNA and CDR2 YSLEER.

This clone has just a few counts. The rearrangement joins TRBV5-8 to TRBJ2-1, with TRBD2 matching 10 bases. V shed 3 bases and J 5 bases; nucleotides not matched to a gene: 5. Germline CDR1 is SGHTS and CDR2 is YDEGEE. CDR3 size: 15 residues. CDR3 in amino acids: CASSYGLADDNEQFF. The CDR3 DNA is TGTGCCAGCAGCTACGGACTAGCGGACGACAATGAGCAGTTCTTC.

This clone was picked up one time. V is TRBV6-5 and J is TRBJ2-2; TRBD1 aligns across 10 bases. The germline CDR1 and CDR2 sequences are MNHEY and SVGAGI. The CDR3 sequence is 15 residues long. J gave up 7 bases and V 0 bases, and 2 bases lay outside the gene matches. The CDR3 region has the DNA TGTGCCAGCAGTTACTCGACAGGGGGCGGCGGGGAGCTGTTTTTT. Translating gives CASSYSTGGGGELFF.

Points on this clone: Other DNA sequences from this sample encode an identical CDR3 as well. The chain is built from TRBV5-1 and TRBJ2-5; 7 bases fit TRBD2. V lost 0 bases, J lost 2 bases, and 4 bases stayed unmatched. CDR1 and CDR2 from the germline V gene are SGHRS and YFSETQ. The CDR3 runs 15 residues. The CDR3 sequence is CASSLAPGLQETQYF. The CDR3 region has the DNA TGCGCCAGCAGCTTGGCTCCGGGACTACAAGAGACCCAGTACTTC.

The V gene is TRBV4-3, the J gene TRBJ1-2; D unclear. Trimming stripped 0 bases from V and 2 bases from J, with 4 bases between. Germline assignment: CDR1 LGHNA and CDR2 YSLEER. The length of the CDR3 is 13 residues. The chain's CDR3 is CASSQDRNYGYTF. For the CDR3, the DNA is TGCGCCAGCAGCCAAGACAGAAACTATGGCTACACCTTC.

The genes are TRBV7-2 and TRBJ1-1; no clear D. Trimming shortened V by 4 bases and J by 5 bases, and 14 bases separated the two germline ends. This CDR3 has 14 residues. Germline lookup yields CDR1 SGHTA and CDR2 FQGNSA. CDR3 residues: CASSSLPGGTEAFF. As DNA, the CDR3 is TGTGCCAGCAGCTCCCTCCCGGGCGGGACTGAAGCTTTCTTT.

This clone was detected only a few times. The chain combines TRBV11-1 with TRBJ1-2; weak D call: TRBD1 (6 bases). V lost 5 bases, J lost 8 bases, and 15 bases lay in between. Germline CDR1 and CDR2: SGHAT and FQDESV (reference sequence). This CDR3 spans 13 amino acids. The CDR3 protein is CASSPTGSRGYTF. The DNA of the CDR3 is TGTGCCAGCAGCCCTACAGGGTCTAGGGGCTACACCTTC.

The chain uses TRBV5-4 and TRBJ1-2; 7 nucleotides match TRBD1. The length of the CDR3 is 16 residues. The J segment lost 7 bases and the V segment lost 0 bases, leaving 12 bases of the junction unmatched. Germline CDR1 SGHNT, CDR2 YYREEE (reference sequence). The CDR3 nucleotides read TGTGCCAGCAGCTTGGCAGGGACAGAACTGAGCCGTGGCTACACCTTC. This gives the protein CASSLAGTELSRGYTF.

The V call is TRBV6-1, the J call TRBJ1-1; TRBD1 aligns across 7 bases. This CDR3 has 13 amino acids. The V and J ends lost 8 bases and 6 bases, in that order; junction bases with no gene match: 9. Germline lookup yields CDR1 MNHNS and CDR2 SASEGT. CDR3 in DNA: TGTGCCAGCTTAACAGGGGTGGTCCCTGAAGCTTTCTTT. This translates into CASLTGVVPEAFF.

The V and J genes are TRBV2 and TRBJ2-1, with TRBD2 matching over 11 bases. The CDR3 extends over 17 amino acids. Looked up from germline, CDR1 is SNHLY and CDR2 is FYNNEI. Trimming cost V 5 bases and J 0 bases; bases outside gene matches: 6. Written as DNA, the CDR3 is TGTGCCAGCAGTCGAAGACTAGCGGGACTCTCCTACAATGAGCAGTTCTTC. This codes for CASSRRLAGLSYNEQFF.

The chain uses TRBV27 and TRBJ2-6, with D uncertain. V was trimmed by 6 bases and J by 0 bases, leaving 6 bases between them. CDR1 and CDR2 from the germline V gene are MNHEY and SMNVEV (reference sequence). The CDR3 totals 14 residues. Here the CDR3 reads CASRSFSGANVLTF. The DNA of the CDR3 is TGTGCCAGCAGGTCATTCTCTGGGGCCAACGTCCTGACTTTC.

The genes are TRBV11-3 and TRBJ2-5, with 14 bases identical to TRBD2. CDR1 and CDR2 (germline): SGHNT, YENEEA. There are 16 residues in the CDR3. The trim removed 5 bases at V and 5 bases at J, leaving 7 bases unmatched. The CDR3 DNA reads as TGTGCCAGCAGCCCGGGACTAGCGGGAGCGACGGAGACCCAGTACTTC. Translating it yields CASSPGLAGATETQYF.

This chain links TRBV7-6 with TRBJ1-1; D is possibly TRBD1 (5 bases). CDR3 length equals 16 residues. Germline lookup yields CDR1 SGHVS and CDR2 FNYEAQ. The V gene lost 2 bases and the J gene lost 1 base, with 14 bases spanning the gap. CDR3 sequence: CASSLTPGGGNTEAFF. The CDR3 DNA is TGTGCCAGCAGCTTAACTCCCGGGGGGGGGAACACTGAAGCTTTCTTT.

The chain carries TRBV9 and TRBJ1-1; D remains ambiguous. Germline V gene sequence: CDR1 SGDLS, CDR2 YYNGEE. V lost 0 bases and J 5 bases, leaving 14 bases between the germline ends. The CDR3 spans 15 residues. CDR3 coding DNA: TGTGCCAGCAGCGTAGGGCCGGAGCTTAGGACTGAAGCTTTCTTT. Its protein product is CASSVGPELRTEAFF. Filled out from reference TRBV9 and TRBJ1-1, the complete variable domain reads DSGVTQTPKHLITATGQRVTLRCSPRSGDLSVYWYQQSLDQGLQFLIQYYNGEERAKGNILERFSAQQFPDLHSELNLSSLELGDSALYFCASSVGPELRTEAFFGQGTRLTVV.

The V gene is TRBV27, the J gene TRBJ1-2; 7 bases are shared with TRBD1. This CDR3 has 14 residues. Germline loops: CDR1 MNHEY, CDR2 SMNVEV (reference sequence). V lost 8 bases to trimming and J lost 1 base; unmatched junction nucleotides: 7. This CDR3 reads CASGLQGINYGYTF. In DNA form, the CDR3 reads TGTGCCAGCGGCTTACAGGGGATTAACTATGGCTACACCTTC.

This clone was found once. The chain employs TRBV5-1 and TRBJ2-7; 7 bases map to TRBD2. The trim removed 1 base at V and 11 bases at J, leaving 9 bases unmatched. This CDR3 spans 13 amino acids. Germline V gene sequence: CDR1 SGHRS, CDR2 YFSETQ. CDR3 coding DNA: TGCGCCAGCAGCTTGATCAGGGCGGGAGAGAAGTACTTC. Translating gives CASSLIRAGEKYF.